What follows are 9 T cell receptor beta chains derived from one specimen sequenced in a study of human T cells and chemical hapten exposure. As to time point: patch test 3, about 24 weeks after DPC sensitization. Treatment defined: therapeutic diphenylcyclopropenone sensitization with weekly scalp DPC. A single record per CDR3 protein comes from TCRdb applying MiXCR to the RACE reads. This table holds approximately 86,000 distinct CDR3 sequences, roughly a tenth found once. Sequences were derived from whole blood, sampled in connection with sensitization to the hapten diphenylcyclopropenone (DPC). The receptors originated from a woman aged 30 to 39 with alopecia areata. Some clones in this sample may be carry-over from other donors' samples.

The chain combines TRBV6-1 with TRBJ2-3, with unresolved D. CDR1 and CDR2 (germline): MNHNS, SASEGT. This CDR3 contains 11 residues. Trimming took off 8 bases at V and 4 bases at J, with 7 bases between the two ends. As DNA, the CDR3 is TGTGCCAGCGGGATGGCAGATACGCAGTATTTT. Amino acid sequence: CASGMADTQYF.

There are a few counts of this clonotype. The CDR3 nucleotides are TGTGCCAGCAGCGTAGTAGCGGCGAGCACAGATACGCAGTATTTT. It is translated as CASSVVAASTDTQYF. The genes are TRBV9 and TRBJ2-3, with D perhaps TRBD2 (6 bases). Germline CDR1 SGDLS, CDR2 YYNGEE. CDR3 length: 15 residues. Between the trimmed V and J ends, which lost 0 bases and 0 bases, there was a span of 8 bases. Filled out from reference TRBV9 and TRBJ2-3, the complete variable domain reads DSGVTQTPKHLITATGQRVTLRCSPRSGDLSVYWYQQSLDQGLQFLIQYYNGEERAKGNILERFSAQQFPDLHSELNLSSLELGDSALYFCASSVVAASTDTQYFGPGTRLTVL.

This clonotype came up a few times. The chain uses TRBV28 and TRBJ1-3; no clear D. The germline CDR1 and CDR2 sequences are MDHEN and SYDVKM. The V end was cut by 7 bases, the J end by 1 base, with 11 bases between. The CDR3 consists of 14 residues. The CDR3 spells CASTRSDSGNTIYF. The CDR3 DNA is TGTGCCAGCACCCGATCGGATTCTGGAAACACCATATATTTT. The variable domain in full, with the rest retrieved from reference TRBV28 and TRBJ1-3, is DVKVTQSSRYLVKRTGEKVFLECVQDMDHENMFWYRQDPGLGLRLIYFSYDVKMKEKGDIPEGYSVSREKKERFSLILESASTNQTSMYLCASTRSDSGNTIYFGEGSWLTVV.

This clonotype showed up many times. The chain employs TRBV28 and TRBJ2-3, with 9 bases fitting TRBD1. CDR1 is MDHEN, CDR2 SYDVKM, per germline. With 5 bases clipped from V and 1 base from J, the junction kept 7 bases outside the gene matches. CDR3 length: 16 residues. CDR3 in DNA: TGTGCCAGCAGTGACCACAGGGGGCAACGCACAGATACGCAGTATTTT. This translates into CASSDHRGQRTDTQYF.

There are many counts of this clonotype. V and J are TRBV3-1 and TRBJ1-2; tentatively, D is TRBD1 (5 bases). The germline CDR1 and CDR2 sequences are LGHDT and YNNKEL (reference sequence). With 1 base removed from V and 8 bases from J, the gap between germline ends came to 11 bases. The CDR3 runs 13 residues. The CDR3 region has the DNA TGTGCCAGCAGCCAAGGAGGGGTTAACGGCTACACCTTC. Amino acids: CASSQGGVNGYTF.

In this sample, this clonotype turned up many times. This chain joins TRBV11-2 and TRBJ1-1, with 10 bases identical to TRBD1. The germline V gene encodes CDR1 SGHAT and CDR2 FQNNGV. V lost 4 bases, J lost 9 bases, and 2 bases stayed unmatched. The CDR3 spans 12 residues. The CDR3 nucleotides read TGTGCCAGCAGCTGGGACAGGGGAAAAGCTTTCTTT. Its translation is CASSWDRGKAFF.

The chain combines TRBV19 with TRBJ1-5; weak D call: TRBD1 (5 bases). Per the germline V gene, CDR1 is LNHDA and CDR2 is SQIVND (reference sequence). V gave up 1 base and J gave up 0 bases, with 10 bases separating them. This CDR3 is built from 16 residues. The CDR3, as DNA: TGTGCCAGTAGTATAGGGACAACCCATAGCAATCAGCCCCAGCATTTT. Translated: CASSIGTTHSNQPQHF.

The DNA of the CDR3 is TGTGCCAGCAGTCCCTCCGGCCCCCGGACCCAGTACTTC. Translation: CASSPSGPRTQYF. V is TRBV28 and J is TRBJ2-5; D is unclear. Trimming removed 5 bases from V and 7 bases from J, with 14 bases in between. Germline CDR1 MDHEN, CDR2 SYDVKM. The CDR3 spans 13 residues.

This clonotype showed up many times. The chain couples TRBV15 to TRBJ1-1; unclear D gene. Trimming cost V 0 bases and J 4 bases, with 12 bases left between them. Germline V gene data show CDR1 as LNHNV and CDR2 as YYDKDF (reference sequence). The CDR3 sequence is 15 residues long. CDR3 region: CATSRDPDRATEAFF. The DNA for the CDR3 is TGTGCCACCAGCAGAGATCCCGATAGGGCCACTGAAGCTTTCTTT. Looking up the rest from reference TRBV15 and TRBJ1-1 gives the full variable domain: DAMVIQNPRYQVTQFGKPVTLSCSQTLNHNVMYWYQQKSSQAPKLLFHYYDKDFNNEADTPDNFQSRRPNTSFCFLDIRSPGLGDTAMYLCATSRDPDRATEAFFGQGTRLTVV.